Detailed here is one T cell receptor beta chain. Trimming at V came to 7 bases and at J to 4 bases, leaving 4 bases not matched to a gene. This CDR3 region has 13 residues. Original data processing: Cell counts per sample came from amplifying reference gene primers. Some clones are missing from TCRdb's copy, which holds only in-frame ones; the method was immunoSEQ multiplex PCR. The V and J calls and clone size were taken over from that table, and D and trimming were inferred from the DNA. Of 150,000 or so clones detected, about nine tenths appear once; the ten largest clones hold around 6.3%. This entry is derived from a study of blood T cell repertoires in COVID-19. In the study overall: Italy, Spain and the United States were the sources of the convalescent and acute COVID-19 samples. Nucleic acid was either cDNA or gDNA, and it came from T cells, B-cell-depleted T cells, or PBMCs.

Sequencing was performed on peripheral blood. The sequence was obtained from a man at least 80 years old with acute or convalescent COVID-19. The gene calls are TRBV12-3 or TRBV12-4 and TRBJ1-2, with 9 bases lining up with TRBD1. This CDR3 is CASNPTGGYGYTF. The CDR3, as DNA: TGTGCCAGCAATCCGACAGGGGGCTATGGCTACACCTTC.